The clone carrying this TCR beta chain has only a few counts. In the authors' workflow: By means of reference gene primer amplification, nucleated cell counts were estimated. Only in-frame clones appear in the TCRdb table, and some are missing; sequencing was by immunoSEQ multiplex PCR. The V and J calls and clone size were taken over from that table, and D and trimming were inferred from the DNA. Here the sample spans fewer than 110,000 clones, 89% being singletons. This sample was taken from a study of blood T cell repertoires in COVID-19. Whole-study context: Material from acute and convalescent COVID-19 was sourced from the United States, Italy and Spain. PBMCs, B-cell-depleted T cells, or T cells provided the cDNA or gDNA that made up the material.

The CDR3 covers 20 residues. V lost 0 bases, J lost 2 bases, and 25 bases lay in between. The germline CDR1 and CDR2 sequences are SGDLS and YYNGEE. The chain uses TRBV9 and TRBJ2-3; weak D call: TRBD1 (6 bases). The specimen sequenced was peripheral blood. The TCR was taken from a man in his forties or fifties with active or convalescent COVID-19. The CDR3 protein is CASSVVGTSSGERATDTQYF. The CDR3 nucleotides read TGTGCCAGCAGCGTAGTAGGGACATCGAGTGGGGAAAGGGCCACAGATACGCAGTATTTT. Using reference TRBV9 and TRBJ2-3 for the parts outside the CDR3, the full variable domain is DSGVTQTPKHLITATGQRVTLRCSPRSGDLSVYWYQQSLDQGLQFLIQYYNGEERAKGNILERFSAQQFPDLHSELNLSSLELGDSALYFCASSVVGTSSGERATDTQYFGPGTRLTVL.